Presented here are 19 T cell receptor beta chains from one specimen sequenced in a study of long-term antiretroviral therapy in people with HIV (dated by TCRdb to the early 2020s). The immunoSEQ hsTCRB v3.0 assay was used at survey level resolution to sequence the TRB variable region. Drawn from immuneACCESS, this table holds only the in-frame rearrangements with V and J called that TCRdb kept. Clones are partly lost; checked studies trace under half to an unresolved V gene and leave the rest unexplained. In all, the sample holds approximately 15,000 clones, and approximately 90% of those were seen once. Less than 15% of the sample rests with the top ten. Sequencing used unsorted PBMCs, obtained 6.9 years after starting antiretroviral therapy. The receptors stem from a man aged 45-65 years with HIV.

This clone was counted a few times. The chain recombines TRBV28 with TRBJ2-1; tentatively, D is TRBD1 (6 bases). With 3 bases removed from V and 2 bases from J, the gap between germline ends came to 11 bases. The CDR3 is 15 residues long. Germline lookup yields CDR1 MDHEN and CDR2 SYDVKM. The CDR3 loop is CASSFPGETYNEQFF. In DNA form, the CDR3 reads TGTGCCAGCAGTTTCCCAGGGGAAACCTACAATGAGCAGTTCTTC. Based on the CDR3 plus reference TRBV28 and TRBJ2-1, the full variable domain is DVKVTQSSRYLVKRTGEKVFLECVQDMDHENMFWYRQDPGLGLRLIYFSYDVKMKEKGDIPEGYSVSREKKERFSLILESASTNQTSMYLCASSFPGETYNEQFFGPGTRLTVL.

This clone has a handful of counts. This chain joins TRBV19 and TRBJ2-3; no definite D call. Germline loops: CDR1 LNHDA, CDR2 SQIVND (reference sequence). The CDR3 length is 16 residues. Trimming stripped 3 bases from V and 4 bases from J, with 17 bases between. For the CDR3, the DNA is TGTGCCAGTAGTATCGAGTCGGGCGGAGTGGCAGATACGCAGTATTTT. The encoded protein is CASSIESGGVADTQYF. Full variable domain (rest looked up from reference TRBV19 and TRBJ2-3): DGGITQSPKYLFRKEGQNVTLSCEQNLNHDAMYWYRQDPGQGLRLIYYSQIVNDFQKGDIAEGYSVSREKKESFPLTVTSAQKNPTAFYLCASSIESGGVADTQYFGPGTRLTVL.

The gene calls are TRBV28 and TRBJ1-5; 8 bases are shared with TRBD1. The CDR3 totals 16 residues. Germline V gives CDR1 MDHEN, CDR2 SYDVKM. The V segment lost 4 bases and the J segment 2 bases; nucleotides outside the gene matches: 7. The CDR3 spells CASSYSQGARNQPQHF. The CDR3 region has the DNA TGTGCCAGCAGTTATTCTCAGGGGGCTCGCAATCAGCCCCAGCATTTT.

This rearrangement joins TRBV11-2 to TRBJ2-1, with a weak D call TRBD1 (6 bases). This CDR3 region has 15 residues. Germline V CDR1 and CDR2: SGHAT, FQNNGV. Trimming removed 3 bases at V and 5 bases at J, with 14 bases between. CDR3 sequence reads: CASSFRTVLDNEQFF. CDR3 nucleotide sequence: TGTGCCAGCAGCTTTAGGACAGTATTAGACAATGAGCAGTTCTTC.

The chain couples TRBV29-1 to TRBJ1-1; weak D call: TRBD1 (5 bases). Deletions cut 4 bases from V and 10 bases from J, with 13 bases between. CDR3 size: 11 residues. Germline CDR1 SQVTM, CDR2 ANQGSEA. As DNA, the CDR3 is TGCAGCGTTGCCCGGGACTATGGAGCTTTCTTT. Translated, it gives CSVARDYGAFF.

This clone is deemed medium-sized (0.01 to 0.1%). J is TRBJ2-7 and V is TRBV4-3, with 8 bases fitting TRBD2. This CDR3 comprises 15 residues. V gave up 1 base and J gave up 3 bases; unmatched junction bases: 5. Germline assignment: CDR1 LGHNA and CDR2 YSLEER. CDR3 region: CASSQARTSFYEQYF. CDR3 in DNA: TGCGCCAGCAGCCAAGCTAGGACTAGCTTCTACGAGCAGTACTTC.

The chain is built from TRBV27 and TRBJ2-7, with unresolved D. The CDR3 length is 13 residues. Trimming cost V 2 bases and J 5 bases, with 10 bases left between them. Germline V gives CDR1 MNHEY, CDR2 SMNVEV (reference sequence). The CDR3 spells CASSLIYGHEQYF. The CDR3 bases are TGTGCCAGCAGTTTAATCTATGGCCACGAGCAGTACTTC.

The chain couples TRBV7-9 to TRBJ2-1, with D unresolved. This CDR3 comprises 13 residues. V was shortened by 4 bases and J by 6 bases, with 10 bases between the two germline ends. Germline V gene sequence: CDR1 SEHNR, CDR2 FQNEAQ (reference sequence). Written as DNA, the CDR3 is TGTGCCAGCAGCTACGGAAAGGTCAATGAGCAGTTCTTC. Its protein product is CASSYGKVNEQFF.

The chain couples TRBV10-3 to TRBJ2-2, with D possibly called TRBD1 or TRBD2 (5 bases each). Trimming left V 8 bases short and J 1 base short, with 17 bases between. Germline assignment: CDR1 ENHRY and CDR2 SYGVKD. The CDR3 is 16 amino acids. The chain's CDR3 is CAIRTGPGGNTGELFF. The CDR3 DNA reads as TGTGCCATCCGCACCGGTCCTGGGGGGAACACCGGGGAGCTGTTTTTT.

The chain couples TRBV7-2 to TRBJ1-4; D is perhaps TRBD1 (5 bases). Looked up from germline, CDR1 is SGHTA and CDR2 is FQGNSA. V was pared by 4 bases and J by 10 bases, with 16 bases between. The CDR3 runs to 14 residues. This CDR3 is CASSSGRGLGKLFF. DNA for the CDR3: TGTGCCAGCAGCTCCGGGAGGGGACTAGGAAAACTGTTTTTT.

This chain links TRBV25-1 with TRBJ2-7, with 10 bases fitting TRBD1. CDR1 and CDR2 from the germline V gene are MGHDK and SYGVNS. The CDR3 spans 16 residues. With V trimmed by 1 base and J by 0 bases, 3 bases remained unmatched. DNA of the CDR3: TGTGCCAGCAGTGAATGGGGACAGGGGAGCTCCTACGAGCAGTACTTC. Translated: CASSEWGQGSSYEQYF.

The chain uses TRBV9 and TRBJ2-2; 14 bases align to TRBD2. This CDR3 is built from 15 residues. V was pared by 3 bases and J by 11 bases, with 6 bases of the junction left unmatched. Germline values: CDR1 SGDLS, CDR2 YYNGEE. The CDR3 DNA sequence: TGTGCCAGCAGCGGCCTGGGACTAGCGGGAGTAGAGCTGTTTTTT. This encodes CASSGLGLAGVELFF. Full variable domain (missing parts from reference TRBV9 and TRBJ2-2): DSGVTQTPKHLITATGQRVTLRCSPRSGDLSVYWYQQSLDQGLQFLIQYYNGEERAKGNILERFSAQQFPDLHSELNLSSLELGDSALYFCASSGLGLAGVELFFGEGSRLTVL.

The V gene is TRBV29-1, the J gene TRBJ2-1; no clear D gene. The V and J ends lost 1 base and 5 bases respectively, with 15 bases between them. The CDR3 runs 15 residues. Germline CDR1 reads SQVTM; CDR2 reads ANQGSEA. CDR3 sequence: CSVEGKTSRDNEQFF. In DNA form, the CDR3 reads TGCAGCGTTGAAGGTAAGACAAGCCGGGACAATGAGCAGTTCTTC.

The gene calls are TRBV28 and TRBJ2-4, with TRBD1 matching over 11 bases. Germline CDR1 MDHEN, CDR2 SYDVKM. V lost 5 bases, J lost 0 bases, and 9 bases stayed unmatched. This CDR3 has 18 amino acids. CDR3 amino acids: CASSPTGTGGLAKNIQYF. For the CDR3, the DNA is TGTGCCAGCAGTCCCACCGGGACAGGGGGGCTAGCCAAAAACATTCAGTACTTC.

The rearrangement links TRBV5-5 to TRBJ2-5; 8 positions match TRBD1. CDR1 and CDR2 from the germline V gene are SGHKS and YYEKEE (reference sequence). The trim removed 0 bases at V and 4 bases at J, leaving 8 bases unmatched. CDR3 length: 16 residues. The chain's CDR3 is CASSLGRQGLRETQYF. CDR3 DNA: TGTGCCAGCAGCTTGGGTCGACAGGGGCTGCGAGAGACCCAGTACTTC. Full variable domain (rest looked up from reference TRBV5-5 and TRBJ2-5): DAGVTQSPTHLIKTRGQQVTLRCSPISGHKSVSWYQQVLGQGPQFIFQYYEKEERGRGNFPDRFSARQFPNYSSELNVNALLLGDSALYLCASSLGRQGLRETQYFGPGTRLLVL.

This chain connects TRBV7-2 to TRBJ2-3; 12 bases align to TRBD2. The CDR3 length is 16 residues. Germline CDR1 and CDR2: SGHTA and FQGNSA. Trimming removed 1 base from V and 6 bases from J; junction bases left unmatched: 5. In nucleotides, the CDR3 is TGTGCCAGCAGCTTAGGTCTAGCGGGAGGGCCGGATACGCAGTATTTT. Its protein product is CASSLGLAGGPDTQYF.

The rearrangement joins TRBV10-3 to TRBJ2-1, with 7 bases lining up with TRBD1. Germline CDR1 reads ENHRY; CDR2 reads SYGVKD. This CDR3 spans 15 amino acids. Losses at the gene ends were 2 bases for V and 8 bases for J; bases not matched to a gene: 9. CDR3 DNA: TGTGCCATCAGTGAGGATGACAGGGAGCCCGATGAGCAGTTCTTC. Translated: CAISEDDREPDEQFF.

In its sample, this clone was seen a few times. This sequence joins TRBV9 and TRBJ2-1; 7 nucleotides agree with TRBD2. Germline V gene lookup returns CDR1 SGDLS and CDR2 YYNGEE. Germline trimming cut 0 bases from V and 5 bases from J; bases unmatched to any gene: 2. The CDR3 is 14 residues long. The CDR3 reads CASSVGDYDNEQFF. DNA of the CDR3: TGTGCCAGCAGCGTAGGGGACTATGACAATGAGCAGTTCTTC.

The rearrangement joins TRBV5-1 to TRBJ2-1; TRBD1 is a possible D gene (6 bases). This CDR3 has 16 residues. V was shortened by 4 bases and J by 6 bases, with 20 bases between the two germline ends. Germline CDR1 and CDR2: SGHRS and YFSETQ. Here the CDR3 DNA reads TGCGCCAGCAGCCCAGTAGTTACGACAGGTTTCAATGAGCAGTTCTTC. It codes for CASSPVVTTGFNEQFF.